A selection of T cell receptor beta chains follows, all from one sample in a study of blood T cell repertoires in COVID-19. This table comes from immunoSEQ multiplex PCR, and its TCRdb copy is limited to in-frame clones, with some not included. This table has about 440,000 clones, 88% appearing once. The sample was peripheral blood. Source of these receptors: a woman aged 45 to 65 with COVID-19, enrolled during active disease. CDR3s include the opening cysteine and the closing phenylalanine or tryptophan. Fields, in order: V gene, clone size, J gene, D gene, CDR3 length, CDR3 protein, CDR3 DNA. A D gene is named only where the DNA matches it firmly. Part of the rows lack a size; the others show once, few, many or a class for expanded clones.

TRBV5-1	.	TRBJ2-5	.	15	CASGPRAAEQETQYF	TGCGCCAGCGGACCAAGGGCAGCGGAGCAAGAGACCCAGTACTTC
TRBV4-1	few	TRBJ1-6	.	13	CASSQVRDSPLHF	TGCGCCAGCAGCCAAGTGAGGGATTCACCCCTCCACTTT
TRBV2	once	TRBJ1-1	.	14	CASSEMRATNEAFF	TGTGCCAGCAGTGAAATGAGGGCCACCAATGAAGCTTTCTTT
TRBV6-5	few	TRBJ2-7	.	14	CASSYGRGYYEQYF	TGTGCCAGCAGTTACGGGCGGGGCTACTACGAGCAGTACTTC
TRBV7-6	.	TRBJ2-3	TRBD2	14	CASSFSGARDTQYF	TGTGCCAGCAGCTTCAGCGGGGCTCGGGATACGCAGTATTTT
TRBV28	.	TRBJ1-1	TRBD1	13	CASSSGQGPEAFF	TGTGCCAGCAGTTCCGGACAGGGCCCTGAAGCTTTCTTT
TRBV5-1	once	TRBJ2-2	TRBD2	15	CASSESGADTGELFF	TGCGCCAGCAGCGAAAGCGGGGCGGACACCGGGGAGCTGTTTTTT
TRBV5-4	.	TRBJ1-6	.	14	CASSLLGGDSPLHF	TGTGCCAGCAGCTTGTTAGGGGGGGATTCACCCCTCCACTTT
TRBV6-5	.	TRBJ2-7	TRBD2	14	CAAKTSGGPYEQYF	TGTGCCGCCAAGACTAGCGGGGGTCCCTACGAGCAGTACTTC
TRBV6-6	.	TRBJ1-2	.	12	CASTVGRYGYTF	TGTGCCAGCACTGTGGGGCGCTATGGCTACACCTTC
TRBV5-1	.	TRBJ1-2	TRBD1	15	CASSLFGQGVRGYTF	TGCGCCAGCAGCTTGTTTGGACAGGGGGTGAGAGGCTACACCTTC
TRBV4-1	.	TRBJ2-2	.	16	CASSQVGGAYGGELFF	TGCGCCAGCAGCCAAGTAGGGGGGGCCTATGGCGGGGAGCTGTTTTTT
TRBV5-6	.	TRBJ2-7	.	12	CASSPGGYEQYF	TGTGCCAGCAGCCCCGGGGGCTACGAGCAGTACTTC
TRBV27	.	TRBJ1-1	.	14	CASSRVSSGAEAFF	TGTGCCAGCAGTCGAGTATCCTCCGGGGCTGAAGCTTTCTTT
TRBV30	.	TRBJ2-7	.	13	CAWSVLENYEQYF	TGTGCCTGGAGTGTACTAGAGAACTACGAGCAGTACTTC
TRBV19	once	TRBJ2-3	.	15	CASSAQVASTDTQYF	TGTGCCAGTAGTGCCCAGGTGGCCAGCACAGATACGCAGTATTTT
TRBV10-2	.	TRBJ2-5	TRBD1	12	CASGDREETQYF	TGCGCCAGCGGGGACAGGGAAGAGACCCAGTACTTC
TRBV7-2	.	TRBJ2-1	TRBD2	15	CASSLSGGSYNEQFF	TGTGCCAGCAGCCTGAGCGGGGGGTCCTACAATGAGCAGTTCTTC
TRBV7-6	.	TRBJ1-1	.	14	CASSPPRAQWVAFF	TGTGCCAGCAGCCCCCCGCGGGCCCAGTGGGTGGCTTTCTTT
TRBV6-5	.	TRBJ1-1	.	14	CASSYSPGRHEAFF	TGTGCCAGCAGTTACTCCCCTGGGAGGCATGAAGCTTTCTTT
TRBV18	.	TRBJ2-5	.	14	CASSPPNFRETQYF	TGTGCCAGCTCACCACCGAACTTCCGGGAGACCCAGTACTTC
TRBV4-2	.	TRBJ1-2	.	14	CASSQDALRGDYTF	TGTGCCAGCAGCCAAGATGCCCTTAGGGGTGACTACACCTTC
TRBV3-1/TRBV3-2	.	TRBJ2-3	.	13	CASSQVSADTQYF	TGTGCCAGCAGCCAAGTCTCAGCAGATACGCAGTATTTT
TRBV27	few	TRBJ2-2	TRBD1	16	CASSLRGQGSSGELFF	TGTGCCAGCAGTTTAAGGGGACAGGGAAGTTCCGGGGAGCTGTTTTTT
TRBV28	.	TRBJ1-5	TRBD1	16	CASRKMGQGGNQPQHF	TGTGCCAGCAGGAAAATGGGACAGGGGGGCAATCAGCCCCAGCATTTT
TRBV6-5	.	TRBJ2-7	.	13	CAGSPKASYEQYF	TGTGCCGGTTCCCCGAAAGCCTCCTACGAGCAGTACTTC
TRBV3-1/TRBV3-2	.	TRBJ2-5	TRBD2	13	CASSLAGGGDQYF	TGTGCCAGCAGCCTAGCGGGAGGGGGGGACCAGTACTTC
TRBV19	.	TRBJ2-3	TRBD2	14	CASSLLAGEDTQYF	TGTGCCAGTAGCCTACTAGCGGGGGAAGATACGCAGTATTTT
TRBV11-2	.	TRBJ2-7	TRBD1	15	CASSLNPDRGSEQYF	TGTGCCAGCAGCTTAAACCCGGACAGGGGATCCGAGCAGTACTTC
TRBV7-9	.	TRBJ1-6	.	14	CASSPSTDNSPLHF	TGTGCCAGCAGCCCTTCGACAGATAATTCACCCCTCCACTTT
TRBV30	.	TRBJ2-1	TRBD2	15	CAWNPPGLAGNEQFF	TGTGCCTGGAATCCCCCCGGACTAGCGGGCAATGAGCAGTTCTTC
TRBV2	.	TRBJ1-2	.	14	CASSGLQGNYGYTF	TGTGCCAGCAGTGGTTTGCAGGGTAACTATGGCTACACCTTC
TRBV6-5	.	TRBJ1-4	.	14	CASIHDRHSEKLFF	TGTGCCAGCATCCACGACAGACATTCTGAAAAACTGTTTTTT